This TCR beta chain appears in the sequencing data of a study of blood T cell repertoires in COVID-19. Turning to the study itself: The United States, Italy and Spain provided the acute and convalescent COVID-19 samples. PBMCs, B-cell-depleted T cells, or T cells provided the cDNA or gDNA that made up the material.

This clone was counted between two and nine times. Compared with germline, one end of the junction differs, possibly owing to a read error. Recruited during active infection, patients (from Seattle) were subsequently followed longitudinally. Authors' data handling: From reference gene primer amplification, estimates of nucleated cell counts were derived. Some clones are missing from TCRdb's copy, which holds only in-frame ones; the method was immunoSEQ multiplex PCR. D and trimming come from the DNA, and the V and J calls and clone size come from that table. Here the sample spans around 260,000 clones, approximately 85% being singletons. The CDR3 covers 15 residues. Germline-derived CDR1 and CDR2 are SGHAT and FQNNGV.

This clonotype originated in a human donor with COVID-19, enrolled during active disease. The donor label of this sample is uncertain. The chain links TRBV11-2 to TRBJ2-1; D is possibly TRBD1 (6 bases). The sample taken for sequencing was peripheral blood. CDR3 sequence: CASSLDRGSFNEQFF. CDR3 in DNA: TGTGCCAGCAGCTTAGACAGGGGCTCCTTCAATGAGCAGTTCTTC.